Below, 26 T cell receptor beta chains from the same sample are listed, as sequenced in a study of cytomegalovirus exposure and HLA in healthy donors. The PCR made use of 60 Vbeta and 13 Jbeta primers. Assay used: immunoSEQ multiplex PCR; TCRdb lists only in-frame clones, some missing. The sample comprises about 120,000 clones, 60% to 85% of which are singletons, and 3% to 4% rests with the top ten. Sequencing was done on a sample of PBMCs. The receptors were sampled from a woman in her 30s in good health and CMV-seropositive.

The gene calls are TRBV6-5 and TRBJ2-7; TRBD1 matches at 7 bases. Trimming removed 6 bases from V and 4 bases from J; junction bases left unmatched: 6. Germline V gene lookup returns CDR1 MNHEY and CDR2 SVGAGI. This CDR3 spans 13 amino acids. The chain's CDR3 is CASRTGDWYEQYF. In DNA form, the CDR3 reads TGTGCCAGCAGAACAGGGGATTGGTACGAGCAGTACTTC.

The CDR3 DNA sequence: TGTGCCAGCAGCTTGGGTCGGACTACCTACGAGCAGTACTTC. This sequence encodes CASSLGRTTYEQYF. V and J are TRBV5-6 and TRBJ2-7; the D gene is possibly TRBD2 (6 bases). Germline V CDR1 and CDR2: SGHDT, YYEEEE. Trimming removed 0 bases at V and 2 bases at J, with 9 bases between. The CDR3 sequence is 14 residues long.

This clone has just a few counts. This rearrangement joins TRBV18 to TRBJ2-7; D is perhaps TRBD2 (5 bases). V lost 1 base, J lost 4 bases, and 11 bases lay in between. This CDR3 region has 14 residues. Germline CDR1 reads KGHSH; CDR2 reads LQKENI. The CDR3 nucleotides read TGTGCCAGCTCACCACGTCAGGACTCGTACGAGCAGTACTTC. Encoded protein: CASSPRQDSYEQYF.

This clone occurred once. The rearrangement links TRBV19 to TRBJ2-5; TRBD2 agrees at 8 bases. The CDR3 loop spans 14 amino acids. Germline CDR1 LNHDA, CDR2 SQIVND (reference sequence). V was pared by 1 base and J by 3 bases, with 1 base of the junction left unmatched. CDR3 sequence (DNA): TGTGCCAGTAGTATAGGAGCGGGGGAAGAGACCCAGTACTTC. Translated: CASSIGAGEETQYF.

This rearrangement joins TRBV7-2 to TRBJ2-1, with D perhaps TRBD2 (5 bases). CDR1 SGHTA and CDR2 FQGNSA come from the germline V gene. CDR3 length: 13 amino acids. V shed 3 bases and J shed 14 bases, with 17 bases lying between them. The chain's CDR3 is CASSLSVGLAEFF. CDR3 coding DNA: TGTGCCAGCAGCTTGAGCGTCGGACTCGCGGAGTTCTTC.

A word on this clone: At one end, the junction sequence differs from germline, possibly due to a read error. The chain links TRBV7-9 to TRBJ1-2; possibly TRBD1 for D (6 bases). Germline V CDR1 and CDR2: SEHNR, FQNEAQ (reference sequence). The CDR3 spans 15 residues. The CDR3 nucleotides are TGTTCCAGCAGCTTATCGGGACAACAGAACTATGGCTACACCTTC. It is translated as CSSSLSGQQNYGYTF.

V usage is TRBV7-9 and J usage is TRBJ1-6, with 7 bases matching TRBD1. CDR1 SEHNR and CDR2 FQNEAQ come from the germline V gene (reference sequence). The CDR3 runs to 15 residues. Trimming at V came to 6 bases and at J to 7 bases, leaving 9 bases not matched to a gene. The CDR3 spells CASSSRGTENSPLHF. CDR3 nucleotides: TGTGCCAGCAGTAGCAGGGGGACAGAAAATTCACCCCTCCACTTT.

The chain recombines TRBV4-1 with TRBJ1-1, with D uncertain. Trimming removed 1 base at V and 1 base at J, with 7 bases between. Germline loops: CDR1 MGHRA, CDR2 YSYEKL. This CDR3 spans 14 amino acids. The CDR3 sequence: CASSQARENTEAFF. The CDR3 nucleotides read TGCGCCAGCAGCCAAGCCCGAGAGAACACTGAAGCTTTCTTT.

The rearrangement links TRBV6-1 to TRBJ2-5; D is possibly TRBD1 (5 bases). This CDR3 is built from 13 residues. Germline V gene data show CDR1 as MNHNS and CDR2 as SASEGT. V was clipped by 7 bases and J by 5 bases, with 14 bases between them. The CDR3 bases are TGTGCCAGCACCCGCGGCAGGGTGGAGACCCAGTACTTC. Protein: CASTRGRVETQYF.

Concerning this clone itself: Because the CDR3's place on the DNA is in doubt, the DNA is left out and the CDR3 is given as listed by TCRdb. The chain carries TRBV21-1 and TRBJ1-2; the table's TRBD1 call for D was not verified on the DNA. TRBV21-1 corresponds to a pseudogene. The CDR3 is made up of 13 amino acids, end residues included. CDR3 sequence reads: CASSFGTGTGYTF.

The chain has TRBV4-1 and TRBJ2-5; 9 nucleotides align to TRBD2. Germline V gene lookup returns CDR1 MGHRA and CDR2 YSYEKL. Trimming at V came to 1 base and at J to 4 bases, leaving 4 bases not matched to a gene. The CDR3 loop spans 15 amino acids. The DNA for the CDR3 is TGCGCCAGCAGCCAAGGAATTAGCGGGGGAGAGACCCAGTACTTC. Protein product: CASSQGISGGETQYF.

The chain has TRBV6-1 and TRBJ2-5; D is perhaps TRBD2 (6 bases). Germline V gene sequence: CDR1 MNHNS, CDR2 SASEGT. Trimming shortened V by 5 bases and J by 4 bases, and 17 bases separated the two germline ends. The CDR3 is 15 amino acids. Written as DNA, the CDR3 is TGTGCCAGCAGTCCCCCCGGGAGAGTTGGAGAGACCCAGTACTTC. Encoded protein: CASSPPGRVGETQYF.

The gene calls are TRBV23-1 and TRBJ2-1; unclear D gene. TRBV23-1 counts as an open reading frame of uncertain function. Trimming stripped 6 bases from V and 3 bases from J, with 18 bases between. CDR3 length: 16 amino acids. CDR3 nucleotide sequence: TGCGCCAGCAGCCGGTTGCGGTTAACCCTCTACAATGAGCAGTTCTTC. The encoded protein is CASSRLRLTLYNEQFF.

This chain links TRBV11-2 with TRBJ1-2; D not certain. This CDR3 contains 14 residues. CDR1 is SGHAT, CDR2 FQNNGV, per germline. V lost 0 bases and J 2 bases, leaving 7 bases between the germline ends. The CDR3 sequence is CASSLEGLNYGYTF. The CDR3 DNA sequence: TGTGCCAGCAGCTTAGAGGGCCTGAACTATGGCTACACCTTC. Full variable domain (missing parts from reference TRBV11-2 and TRBJ1-2): EAGVAQSPRYKIIEKRQSVAFWCNPISGHATLYWYQQILGQGPKLLIQFQNNGVVDDSQLPKDRFSAERLKGVDSTLKIQPAKLEDSAVYLCASSLEGLNYGYTFGSGTRLTVV.

The V call is TRBV4-1, the J call TRBJ1-5; 7 bases align to TRBD1. CDR1 is MGHRA, CDR2 YSYEKL, per germline. This CDR3 has 19 residues. V lost 1 base and J lost 0; bases outside the gene matches: 12. CDR3 sequence: CASSQALLDRSYSNQPQHF. CDR3 nucleotide sequence: TGCGCCAGCAGCCAAGCCCTCCTGGACAGGTCTTATAGCAATCAGCCCCAGCATTTT.

Details on this clone: Compared with germline, one end of the junction differs, possibly owing to a read error. J is TRBJ2-5 and V is TRBV4-3; 7 nucleotides agree with TRBD2. The CDR3 spans 14 residues. Germline lookup yields CDR1 LGHNA and CDR2 YSLEER. CDR3 in amino acids: CASNQATSLETQYF. The CDR3 nucleotides read TGCGCCAGCAACCAAGCGACTAGCCTAGAGACCCAGTACTTC.

This clone was counted between two and nine times. The chain is built from TRBV5-1 and TRBJ1-1; D ambiguous. V lost 4 bases to trimming and J lost 4 bases, with 17 bases between them. The germline V gene has CDR1 SGHRS and CDR2 YFSETQ. The CDR3 spans 15 residues. CDR3 nucleotides: TGCGCCAGCAGCCAAGGTAGGGAGGGCCCCACTGAAGCTTTCTTT. The encoded protein is CASSQGREGPTEAFF.

V and J are TRBV6-1 and TRBJ2-5; 8 nucleotides match TRBD2. V gave up 11 bases and J gave up 7 bases; unmatched junction bases: 6. The length of the CDR3 is 11 residues. The V gene's germline CDR1 is MNHNS and CDR2 SASEGT. The CDR3 is CALSGGLTQYF. The CDR3 DNA follows: TGTGCCTTGTCGGGGGGGTTGACCCAGTACTTC.

The chain is built from TRBV7-3 and TRBJ2-6, with unresolved D. The V and J ends lost 4 bases and 1 base respectively, with 5 bases between them. There are 14 residues in the CDR3. The germline CDR1 and CDR2 sequences are SGHTA and FQGTGA. The CDR3 loop reads CASSSSSGANVLTF. CDR3 bases: TGTGCCAGCAGCTCCTCGTCTGGGGCCAACGTCCTGACTTTC.

The V and J genes are TRBV2 and TRBJ1-4, with TRBD1 as a possible D gene (5 bases). Deletions cut 2 bases from V and 8 bases from J, with 18 bases between. The germline CDR1 and CDR2 sequences are SNHLY and FYNNEI. The CDR3 is 16 amino acids. In nucleotides, the CDR3 is TGTGCCAGCAGTGAATGGGGGGTTCACAGAGGGGAAAAACTGTTTTTT. Protein: CASSEWGVHRGEKLFF. Full variable domain (rest looked up from reference TRBV2 and TRBJ1-4): EPEVTQTPSHQVTQMGQEVILRCVPISNHLYFYWYRQILGQKVEFLVSFYNNEISEKSEIFDDQFSVERPDGSNFTLKIRSTKLEDSAMYFCASSEWGVHRGEKLFFGSGTQLSVL.

The gene calls are TRBV29-1 and TRBJ2-3; a possible D gene is TRBD1 (6 bases). Trimming removed 8 bases from V and 2 bases from J, with 14 bases in between. Germline-derived CDR1 and CDR2 are SQVTM and ANQGSEA. This CDR3 spans 13 amino acids. The CDR3 region is CSLQGSFTDTQYF. The CDR3 DNA reads as TGCAGCCTACAGGGTTCCTTCACAGATACGCAGTATTTT.

The chain employs TRBV7-6 and TRBJ2-7; TRBD2 matches 7 bases. The CDR3 is 16 residues long. Trimming took 4 bases from V and 2 from J; bases not matched to a gene: 11. Germline V gene lookup returns CDR1 SGHVS and CDR2 FNYEAQ. In DNA form, the CDR3 reads TGTGCCAGCAGCTCGGGAGGACTCGACCCGACCTACGAGCAGTACTTC. This codes for CASSSGGLDPTYEQYF.

This clone was detected a few times. The J gene is TRBJ2-1, the V gene TRBV5-1; tentatively, D is TRBD2 (6 bases). This CDR3 has 14 residues. V was trimmed by 1 base and J by 3 bases, leaving 8 bases between them. Germline CDR1 SGHRS, CDR2 YFSETQ. In DNA form, the CDR3 reads TGCGCCAGCAGCTTGTTGACTAGCTACAATGAGCAGTTCTTC. Protein: CASSLLTSYNEQFF.

This sequence joins TRBV7-9 and TRBJ2-3; D possibly corresponds to TRBD1 (6 bases). The V and J ends lost 6 bases and 4 bases respectively, with 17 bases between them. CDR3 length: 15 residues. The germline CDR1 and CDR2 sequences are SEHNR and FQNEAQ (reference sequence). CDR3 sequence (DNA): TGTGCCAGCAGTGGACAGCCTAAGGTGGCAGATACGCAGTATTTT. Translating it yields CASSGQPKVADTQYF.

The chain is built from TRBV4-3 and TRBJ1-6; D is unresolved. V lost 0 bases and J 7 bases, leaving 7 bases between the germline ends. CDR1 and CDR2 from the germline V gene are LGHNA and YSLEER. CDR3 length equals 14 residues. CDR3 region: CASSQDRGNSPLHF. In DNA form, the CDR3 reads TGCGCCAGCAGCCAAGATCGAGGAAATTCACCCCTCCACTTT.

This clone has just a few counts. The V and J genes are TRBV27 and TRBJ2-5, with TRBD2 identical over 7 bases. From germline, CDR1 is MNHEY and CDR2 SMNVEV (reference sequence). CDR3 length: 13 residues. Trimming cost V 7 bases and J 0 bases; bases outside gene matches: 2. Here the CDR3 reads CASTGLDQETQYF. CDR3 in DNA: TGTGCCAGCACTGGACTAGACCAAGAGACCCAGTACTTC.